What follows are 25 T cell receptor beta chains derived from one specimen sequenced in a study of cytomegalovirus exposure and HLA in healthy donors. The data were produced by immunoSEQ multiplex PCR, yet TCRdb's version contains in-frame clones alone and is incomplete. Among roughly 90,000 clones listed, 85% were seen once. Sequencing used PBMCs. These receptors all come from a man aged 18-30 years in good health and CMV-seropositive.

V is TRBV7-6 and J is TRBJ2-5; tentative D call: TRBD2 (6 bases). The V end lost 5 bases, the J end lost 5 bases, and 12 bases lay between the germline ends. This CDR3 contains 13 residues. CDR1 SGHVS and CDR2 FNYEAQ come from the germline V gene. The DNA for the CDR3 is TGTGCCAGCAGCCCGGGGGAATCGGAGACCCAGTACTTC. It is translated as CASSPGESETQYF.

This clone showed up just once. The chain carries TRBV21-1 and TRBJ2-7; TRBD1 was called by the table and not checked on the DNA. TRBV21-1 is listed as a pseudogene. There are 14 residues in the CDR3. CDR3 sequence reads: CASSPRQGSYEQYV. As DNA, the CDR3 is TGTGCCAGCAGCCCCCGACAGGGCTCCTACGAGCAGTACGTC.

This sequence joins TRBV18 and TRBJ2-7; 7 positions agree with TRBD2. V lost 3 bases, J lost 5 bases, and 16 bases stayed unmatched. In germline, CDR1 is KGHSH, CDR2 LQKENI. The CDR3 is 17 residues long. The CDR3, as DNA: TGTGCCAGCTCACCGACCCCAACTAGCGCCCTTAAAAACGAGCAGTACGTC. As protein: CASSPTPTSALKNEQYV.

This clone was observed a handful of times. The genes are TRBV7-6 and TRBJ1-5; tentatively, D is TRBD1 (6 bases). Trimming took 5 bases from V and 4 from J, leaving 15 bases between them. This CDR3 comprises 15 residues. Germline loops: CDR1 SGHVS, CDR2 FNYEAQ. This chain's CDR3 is CASSIGPTGNQPQHF. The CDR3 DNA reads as TGTGCCAGCAGCATAGGCCCTACAGGGAATCAGCCCCAGCATTTT.

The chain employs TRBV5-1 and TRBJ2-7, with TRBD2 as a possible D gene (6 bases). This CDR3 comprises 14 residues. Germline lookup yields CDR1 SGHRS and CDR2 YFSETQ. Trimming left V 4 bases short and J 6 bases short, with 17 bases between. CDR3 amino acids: CASSRDSFSGEQYF. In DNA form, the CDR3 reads TGCGCCAGCAGCCGGGACTCCTTTAGTGGCGAGCAGTACTTC.

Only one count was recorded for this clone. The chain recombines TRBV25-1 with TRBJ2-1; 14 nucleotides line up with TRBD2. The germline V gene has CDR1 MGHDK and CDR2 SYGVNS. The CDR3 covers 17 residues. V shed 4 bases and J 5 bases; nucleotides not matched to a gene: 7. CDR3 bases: TGTGCCAGCAGTGGATGGGGACTAGCGGGAGCCGACAATGAGCAGTTCTTC. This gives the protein CASSGWGLAGADNEQFF. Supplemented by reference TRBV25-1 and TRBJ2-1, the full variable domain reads EADIYQTPRYLVIGTGKKITLECSQTMGHDKMYWYQQDPGMELHLIHYSYGVNSTEKGDLSSESTVSRIRTEHFPLTLESARPSHTSQYLCASSGWGLAGADNEQFFGPGTRLTVL.

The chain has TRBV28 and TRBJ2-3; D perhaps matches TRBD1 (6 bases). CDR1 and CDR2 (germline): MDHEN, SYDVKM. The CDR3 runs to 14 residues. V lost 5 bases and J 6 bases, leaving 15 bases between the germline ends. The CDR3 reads CASSPTGVVDTQYF. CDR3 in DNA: TGTGCCAGCAGTCCGACAGGAGTCGTGGATACGCAGTATTTT.

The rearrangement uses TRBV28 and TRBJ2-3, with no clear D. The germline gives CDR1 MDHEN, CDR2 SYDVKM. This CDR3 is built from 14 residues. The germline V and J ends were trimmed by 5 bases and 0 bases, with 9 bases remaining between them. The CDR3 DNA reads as TGTGCCAGCAGTCCCCTATCTAGCACAGATACGCAGTATTTT. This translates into CASSPLSSTDTQYF.

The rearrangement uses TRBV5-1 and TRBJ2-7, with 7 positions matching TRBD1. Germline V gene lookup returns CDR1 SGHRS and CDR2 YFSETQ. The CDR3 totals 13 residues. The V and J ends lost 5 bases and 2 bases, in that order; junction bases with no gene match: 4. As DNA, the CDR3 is TGCGCCAGCAGGACAGGGACCCCCTACGAGCAGTACTTC. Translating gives CASRTGTPYEQYF.

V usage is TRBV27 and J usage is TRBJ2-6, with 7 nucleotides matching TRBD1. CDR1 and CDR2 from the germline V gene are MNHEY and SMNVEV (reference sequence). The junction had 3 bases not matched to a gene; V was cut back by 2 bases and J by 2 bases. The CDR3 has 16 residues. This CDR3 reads CASSLEGGTGANVLTF. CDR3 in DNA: TGTGCCAGCAGTTTAGAAGGGGGCACTGGGGCCAACGTCCTGACTTTC.

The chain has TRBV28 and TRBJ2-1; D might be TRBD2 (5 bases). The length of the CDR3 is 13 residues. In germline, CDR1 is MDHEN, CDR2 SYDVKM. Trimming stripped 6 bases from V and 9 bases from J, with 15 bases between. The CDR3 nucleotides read TGTGCCAGCAGGGACTCCTCCCGTGGTGAGCAGTTCTTC. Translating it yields CASRDSSRGEQFF.

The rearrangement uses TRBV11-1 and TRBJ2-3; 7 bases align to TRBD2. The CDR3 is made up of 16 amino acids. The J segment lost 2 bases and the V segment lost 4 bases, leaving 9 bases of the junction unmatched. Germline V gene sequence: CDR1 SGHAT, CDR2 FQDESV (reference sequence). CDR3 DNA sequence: TGTGCCAGCAGCTACCTTTCTAGCGGACACACAGATACGCAGTATTTT. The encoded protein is CASSYLSSGHTDTQYF.

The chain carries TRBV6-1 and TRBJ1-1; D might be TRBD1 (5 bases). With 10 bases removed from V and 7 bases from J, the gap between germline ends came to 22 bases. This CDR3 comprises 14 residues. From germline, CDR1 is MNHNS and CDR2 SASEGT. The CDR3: CAIATWGGSLEAFF. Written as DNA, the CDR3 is TGTGCCATAGCTACGTGGGGGGGGTCGCTTGAAGCTTTCTTT.

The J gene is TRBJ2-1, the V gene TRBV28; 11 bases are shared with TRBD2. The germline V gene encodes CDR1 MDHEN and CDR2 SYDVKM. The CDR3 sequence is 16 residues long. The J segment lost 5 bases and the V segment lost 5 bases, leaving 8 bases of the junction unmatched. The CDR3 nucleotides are TGTGCCAGCAGTCCTATGGGACTAGCGGACCACAATGAGCAGTTCTTC. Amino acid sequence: CASSPMGLADHNEQFF.

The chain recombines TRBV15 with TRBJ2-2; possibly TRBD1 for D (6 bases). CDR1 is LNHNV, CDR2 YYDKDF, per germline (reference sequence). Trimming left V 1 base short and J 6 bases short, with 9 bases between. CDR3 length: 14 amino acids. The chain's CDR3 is CATSRGWGPGELFF. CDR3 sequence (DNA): TGTGCCACCAGCAGAGGATGGGGGCCCGGGGAGCTGTTTTTT.

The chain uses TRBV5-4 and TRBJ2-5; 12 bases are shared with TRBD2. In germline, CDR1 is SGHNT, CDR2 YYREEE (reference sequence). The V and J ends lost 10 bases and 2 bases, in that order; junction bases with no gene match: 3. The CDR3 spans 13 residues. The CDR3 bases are TGTGCCGGCGGGACTAGCGGGCAAGAGACCCAGTACTTC. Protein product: CAGGTSGQETQYF.

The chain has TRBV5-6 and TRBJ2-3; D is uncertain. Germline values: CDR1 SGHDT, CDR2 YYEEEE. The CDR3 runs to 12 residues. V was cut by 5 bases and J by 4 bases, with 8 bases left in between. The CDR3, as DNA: TGTGCCAGCAGTCGGGTCTCAGATACGCAGTATTTT. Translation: CASSRVSDTQYF. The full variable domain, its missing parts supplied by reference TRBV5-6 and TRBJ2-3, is DAGVTQSPTHLIKTRGQQVTLRCSPKSGHDTVSWYQQALGQGPQFIFQYYEEEERQRGNFPDRFSGHQFPNYSSELNVNALLLGDSALYLCASSRVSDTQYFGPGTRLTVL.

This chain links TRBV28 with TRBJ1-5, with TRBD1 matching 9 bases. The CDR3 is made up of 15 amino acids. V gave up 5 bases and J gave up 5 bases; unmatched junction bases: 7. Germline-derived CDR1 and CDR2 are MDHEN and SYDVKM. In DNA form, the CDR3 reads TGTGCCAGCAGTGCGCTACAGGGGGCCTATCAGCCCCAGCATTTT. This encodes CASSALQGAYQPQHF.

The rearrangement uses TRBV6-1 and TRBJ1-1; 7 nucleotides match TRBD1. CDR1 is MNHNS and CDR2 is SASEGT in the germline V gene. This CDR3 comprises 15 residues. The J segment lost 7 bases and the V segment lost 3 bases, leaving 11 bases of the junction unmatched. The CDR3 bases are TGTGCCAGCAGTGAGGTTGACAGGGCCACCTTTGAAGCTTTCTTT. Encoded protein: CASSEVDRATFEAFF.

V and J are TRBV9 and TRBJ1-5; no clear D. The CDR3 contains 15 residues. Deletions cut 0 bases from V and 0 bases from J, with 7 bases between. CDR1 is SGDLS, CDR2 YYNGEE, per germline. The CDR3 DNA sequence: TGTGCCAGCAGCGTAGACGGTTATAGCAATCAGCCCCAGCATTTT. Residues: CASSVDGYSNQPQHF.

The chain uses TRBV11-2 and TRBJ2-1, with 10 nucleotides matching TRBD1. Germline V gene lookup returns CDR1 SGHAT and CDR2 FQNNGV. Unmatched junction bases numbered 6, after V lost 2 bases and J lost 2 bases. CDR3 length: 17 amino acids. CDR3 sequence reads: CASSLRDRGSTYNEQFF. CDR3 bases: TGTGCCAGCAGCTTAAGGGACAGGGGTAGCACCTACAATGAGCAGTTCTTC.

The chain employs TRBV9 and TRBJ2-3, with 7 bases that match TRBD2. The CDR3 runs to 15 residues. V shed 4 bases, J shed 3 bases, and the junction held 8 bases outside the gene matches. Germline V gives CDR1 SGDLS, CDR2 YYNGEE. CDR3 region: CASSRRAGETDTQYF. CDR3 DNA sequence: TGTGCCAGCAGCCGACGGGCGGGAGAAACAGATACGCAGTATTTT.

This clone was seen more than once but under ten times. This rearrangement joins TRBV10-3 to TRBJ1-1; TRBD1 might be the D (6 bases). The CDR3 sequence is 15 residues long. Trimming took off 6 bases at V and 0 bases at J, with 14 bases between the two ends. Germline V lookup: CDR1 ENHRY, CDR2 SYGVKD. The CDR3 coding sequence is TGTGCCATCAGCTTGGGGGCCAATCTGAACACTGAAGCTTTCTTT. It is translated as CAISLGANLNTEAFF.

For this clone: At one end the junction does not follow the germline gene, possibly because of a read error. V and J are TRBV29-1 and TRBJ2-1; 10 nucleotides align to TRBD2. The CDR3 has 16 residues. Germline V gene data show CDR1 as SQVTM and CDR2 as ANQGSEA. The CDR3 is CSVGAFGLAGVNGQFF. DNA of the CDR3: TGCAGCGTTGGAGCTTTTGGGCTAGCGGGAGTGAATGGGCAGTTCTTC.

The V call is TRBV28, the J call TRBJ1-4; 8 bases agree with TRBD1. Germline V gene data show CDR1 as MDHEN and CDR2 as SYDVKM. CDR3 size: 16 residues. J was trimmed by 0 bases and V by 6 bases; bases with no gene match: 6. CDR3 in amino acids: CASRRPDRATNEKLFF. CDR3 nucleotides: TGTGCCAGCAGACGTCCGGACAGGGCAACTAATGAAAAACTGTTTTTT.